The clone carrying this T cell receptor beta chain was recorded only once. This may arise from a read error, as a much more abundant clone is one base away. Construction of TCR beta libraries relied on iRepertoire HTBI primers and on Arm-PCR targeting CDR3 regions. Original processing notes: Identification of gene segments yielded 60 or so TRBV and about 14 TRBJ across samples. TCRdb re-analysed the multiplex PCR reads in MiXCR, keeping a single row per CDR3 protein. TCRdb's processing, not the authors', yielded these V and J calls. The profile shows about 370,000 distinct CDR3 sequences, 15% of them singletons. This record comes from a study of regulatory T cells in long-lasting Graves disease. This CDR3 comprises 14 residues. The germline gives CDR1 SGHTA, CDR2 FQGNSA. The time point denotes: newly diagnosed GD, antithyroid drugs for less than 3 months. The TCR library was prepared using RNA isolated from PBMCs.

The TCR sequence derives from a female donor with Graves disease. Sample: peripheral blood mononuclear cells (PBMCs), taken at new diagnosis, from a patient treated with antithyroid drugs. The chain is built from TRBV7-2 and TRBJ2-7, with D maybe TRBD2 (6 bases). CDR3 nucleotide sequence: TGTGCCAGCAGCCCTTTCGGGGGTTCGGACGAGCGGTACTTC. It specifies CASSPFGGSDERYF.